What follows describes a single T cell receptor (beta chain). No antigen is known for it. This specimen comes from a study of T-cell memory formation after mild COVID-19. TCRdb re-called the 5' RACE reads through MiXCR, storing one row per CDR3 protein. The top ten clones hold more than 8% of a sample with fewer than 550,000 distinct CDR3 sequences, over 15% of them seen once. The V end was cut by 6 bases, the J end by 9 bases, with 27 bases between. The CDR3 is made up of 17 amino acids. Germline CDR1 is MNHEY and CDR2 is SMNVEV (reference sequence). The study, taken as a whole, reports: A second wave expanding day 15 to 37 was CD4+-biased; contracting clones were balanced.

V and J are TRBV27 and TRBJ2-1; perhaps D is TRBD1 or TRBD2 (5 bases each). The specimen was PBMCs or a T cell subset sorted from them (not recorded which). The receptor was isolated from an adult woman who had mild COVID-19 (a few samples of this study predate the infection). Cell type and time point are not known. CDR3 loop: CASRPAGTELSGPEQFF. The DNA of the CDR3 is TGTGCCAGCAGACCCGCCGGGACCGAATTGAGTGGGCCTGAGCAGTTCTTC.